This T cell receptor (beta chain) was recorded in a study of shared clonotypes between healthy human individuals. About the study: Each donor had three CD4 naive, three CD4 memory, two CD8 naive and one CD8 memory plate.

The data were produced by immunoSEQ multiplex PCR, yet TCRdb's version contains in-frame clones alone and is incomplete. The sample has nearly 1,000,000 clones, 76% seen once. The CDR3 covers 13 residues. The V gene's germline CDR1 is MNHNY and CDR2 SVGAGI (reference sequence). V lost 6 bases and J 5 bases, leaving 13 bases between the germline ends. A remark on this clone: Antigen specificity is unknown.

Notes on the study in general: The expectation was that sequencing depth would affect clonotype sharing among donors. Tissues were not sampled, only blood, and their repertoires likely differ.

This clonotype was sampled from a man younger than 35 in good health. V is TRBV6-6 and J is TRBJ1-1; D is unclear. Sequenced: memory CD4+ T cells sorted from blood. The subset: CD45RA-negative fraction. The CDR3 DNA is TGTGCCAGCAGCCTCCAAACCCGGACTGAAGCTTTCTTT. It is translated as CASSLQTRTEAFF.